This TCR beta chain was profiled in a study of PD-1 blockade in classical Hodgkin lymphoma. After autologous stem cell transplantation all patients relapsed, and prior brentuximab vedotin exposure differed between cohorts. In regard to this clone: Its antigen is unknown.

General observations from the study: Nivolumab initiated under 1 year post-ASCT led to patient exclusion. A significant rise in TCR diversity was seen by C4D1 for CD4+ cells but not for CD8+ cells. In newly diagnosed patients, baseline TCR diversity was reportedly below that of healthy donors. Complete responders showed a baseline diversity that resembled the diversity of newly diagnosed patients.

From germline, CDR1 is SGHRS and CDR2 YFSETQ. The CDR3 runs 14 residues. V gave up 5 bases and J gave up 2 bases; unmatched junction bases: 3. The assay was immunoSEQ multiplex PCR, and TCRdb's table has in-frame clones only and misses some. The table shows about 20,000 clones, with roughly 75% occurring only once. The input for sequencing was peripheral blood mononuclear cells (PBMCs), taken before the second cycle of nivolumab. The clonotype comes from a human donor with classical Hodgkin lymphoma. This chain joins TRBV5-1 and TRBJ2-2, with 7 bases identical to TRBD2. The CDR3 nucleotides read TGCGCCAGCAGGGGCGGGAGAAACACCGGGGAGCTGTTTTTT. Protein: CASRGGRNTGELFF.